A selection of T cell receptor beta chains follows, all from one sample in a study of T cells in Graves' hyperthyroidism and ophthalmopathy. TCRdb reprocessed the multiplex PCR reads with MiXCR, giving one entry per CDR3 protein. The table includes around 700,000 distinct CDR3 sequences, 18% detected once. Sequencing was carried out using blood. These TCRs come from a woman between 50 and 59 years old with Graves' hyperthyroidism that later progressed to Graves' ophthalmopathy. CDR3s include the opening cysteine and the closing phenylalanine or tryptophan. D genes are given only for firm matches. Clone size, where shown, is once, few, many, or a class for clones that have expanded.

V	J	size	D	DNA	CDR3
TRBV4-1	TRBJ1-5	.	.	TGCGCCAGCAGCCACGGGTTAGGGAAGGAGCCCCAGCATTTT	CASSHGLGKEPQHF
TRBV30	TRBJ2-1	many	.	TGTGCCTGGACACTACAATACAATGAGCAGTTCTTC	CAWTLQYNEQFF
TRBV3-1	TRBJ2-7	.	TRBD2	TGTACCAGCAGCCAAGATTTCGCGGGGGGGTCCTACGAGCAGTACTTC	CTSSQDFAGGSYEQYF
TRBV20-1	TRBJ1-2	.	.	TGCAGTGCTAGAGATTTCGGGAGGGGTAGCTATGGCTACACCTTC	CSARDFGRGSYGYTF
TRBV3-1	TRBJ1-1	.	.	TGTGCCAGCAACCAAGTTTGGGGGAACACTGAAGCTTTCTTT	CASNQVWGNTEAFF
TRBV19	TRBJ1-2	few	.	TGTGCCAGTAGTGAGGACACACGAATGTATGGCTACACCTTC	CASSEDTRMYGYTF
TRBV20-1	TRBJ2-5	few	TRBD2	TGCAGTGCTCCCGGGGGGGCTTATGAGACCCAGTACTTC	CSAPGGAYETQYF
TRBV9	TRBJ2-1	.	.	TGTGCCAGCAGCGTAGTGGAGGGCCAAGGGGTTGAGCAGTTCTTC	CASSVVEGQGVEQFF
TRBV15	TRBJ2-3	few	TRBD1	TGTGCCACCCAAGACAGGGGATACGCAGATACGCAGTATTTT	CATQDRGYADTQYF
TRBV2	TRBJ2-2	.	.	TGTGCCAGCCGTTTAGACAGGTGGACCGGGGAGCTGTTTTTT	CASRLDRWTGELFF
TRBV6-1	TRBJ2-1	many	.	TGTGCCAGCAGTGTCCGAGGGAACTCCTACAATGAGCAGTTCTTC	CASSVRGNSYNEQFF
TRBV27	TRBJ1-4	.	.	TGTGCCAGCAGCCGGACGGCCGCCTCATGGAAACTGTTTTTT	CASSRTAASWKLFF
TRBV5-1	TRBJ2-3	few	TRBD1	TGCGCCAGCAAGTTTCCAGGGGGAGATACGCAGTATTTT	CASKFPGGDTQYF
TRBV30	TRBJ2-1	many	.	TGTGCCTGGAGTGCACGACAGGAGAGCTCCTACAATGAGCAGTTCTTC	CAWSARQESSYNEQFF
TRBV2	TRBJ1-1	.	.	TGTGCCAGCAGTGGAAGGACTGCCGGGGGCACTGAAGCTTTCTTT	CASSGRTAGGTEAFF
TRBV2	TRBJ2-7	many	.	TGTGCCAGTGAGAGGGACAAGGGGGACTACGAGCAGTACTTC	CASERDKGDYEQYF
TRBV14	TRBJ1-2	few	TRBD1	TGTGCCAGCAGCCCACGACAGGGGGCTTTTTATGGCTACACCTTC	CASSPRQGAFYGYTF
TRBV20-1	TRBJ1-1	many	.	TGCAGTGCTAGAGATACGGGTTTAATTAACACTGAAGCTTTCTTT	CSARDTGLINTEAFF
TRBV4-2	TRBJ2-5	few	.	TGTGCCAGCGGCAGGGTGGGGTACCAAGAGACCCAGTACTTC	CASGRVGYQETQYF
TRBV10-3	TRBJ2-1	many	TRBD1	TGTGCCATCAGTGAGTCGGTGGGACAGGTTTACAATGAGCAGTTCTTC	CAISESVGQVYNEQFF
TRBV7-2	TRBJ1-2	few	.	TGTGCCAGCAGCTCTGCTAAGGACACCAACTATGGCTACACCTTC	CASSSAKDTNYGYTF
TRBV6-1	TRBJ1-1	many	.	TGTGCCAGCAACTGGGGATACAACACTGAAGCTTTCTTT	CASNWGYNTEAFF
TRBV15	TRBJ1-5	few	.	TGTGCCACCAGCAGAGAATCCACCGGGCCCTGGAGTCAGCCCCAGCATTTT	CATSRESTGPWSQPQHF
TRBV5-1	TRBJ1-2	many	TRBD1	TGCGCCAGCAGCCCCAGACAGGGGATCAGTGGCTACACCTTC	CASSPRQGISGYTF
TRBV6-2/TRBV6-3	TRBJ2-3	.	TRBD2	TGTGCCAGCAGTTATGGGACTAGCCAGATCACAGATACGCAGTATTTT	CASSYGTSQITDTQYF
TRBV29-1	TRBJ1-3	.	.	TGCAGCGTCGAATCCTTTGGAAACACCATATATTTT	CSVESFGNTIYF
TRBV6-1	TRBJ1-2	many	TRBD1	TGTGCCAGCACCGGGACAGGGTATGGCTACACCTTC	CASTGTGYGYTF
TRBV12-3/TRBV12-4	TRBJ1-5	many	TRBD1	TGTGCCAGCAGCCGACAGGGGATTCAGCCCCAGCATTTT	CASSRQGIQPQHF
TRBV5-6	TRBJ2-1	few	TRBD1	TGTGCCAGCCAACAGGGGTATAACTACAATGAGCAGTTCTTC	CASQQGYNYNEQFF
TRBV6-6	TRBJ2-7	.	.	TGTGCCAGCAGTTACCGGGGAGGAACCTACGAGCAGTACTTC	CASSYRGGTYEQYF
TRBV2	TRBJ2-7	.	TRBD1	TGTGCCAGCAGAAGCGACAGGGTCGGCACCTACGAGCAGTACTTC	CASRSDRVGTYEQYF
TRBV11-2	TRBJ2-1	many	.	TGTGCCAGCAGCTTCTTAGCGGACTACAATGAGCAGTTCTTC	CASSFLADYNEQFF
TRBV9	TRBJ2-3	many	.	TGTGCCAGCAGCGTAGCTGGGGCGAGGATCGGCACAGATACGCAGTATTTT	CASSVAGARIGTDTQYF
TRBV24-1	TRBJ2-7	many	TRBD2	TGTGCCACCAGTGCCCCAGCGGGGGCGGGCGAGCAGTACTTC	CATSAPAGAGEQYF
TRBV15	TRBJ2-1	.	.	TGTGCCACCAGCAGAGAGGGATGGATCTCGCGTCCCTACAATGAGCAGTTCTTC	CATSREGWISRPYNEQFF
TRBV7-9	TRBJ2-5	few	.	TGTGCCAGCAGCTTACCAGACGAGGTCCCCGGCCTTGAGCAAGAGACCCAGTACTTC	CASSLPDEVPGLEQETQYF
TRBV12-3/TRBV12-4	TRBJ1-5	.	.	TGTGCCAGCAGTGGCCCGTCCGGGACGGAGCTGACCCAGCATTTT	CASSGPSGTELTQHF
TRBV6-6	TRBJ1-5	.	.	TGTGCCAGCAGTTACTCTCGGCAGGAAAATCAGCCCCAGCATTTT	CASSYSRQENQPQHF
TRBV10-3	TRBJ2-1	.	TRBD1	TGTGCCATCAGTGAAGTAGGCGGCAGGGGGCCAAACAATGAGCAGTTCTTC	CAISEVGGRGPNNEQFF
TRBV6-1	TRBJ2-2	.	.	TGTGCCAGCAGCCGGGGAGTCGTCCCCGGGGAGCTGTTTTTT	CASSRGVVPGELFF
TRBV6-1	TRBJ2-2	.	TRBD2	TGTGCCAGCAGTATCCCGGCGGGGGGATATACCGGGGAGCTGTTTTTT	CASSIPAGGYTGELFF
TRBV7-3	TRBJ1-2	many	.	TGTGCCAGCAGCCCCAGAATCCCAAGCTATGGCTACACCTTC	CASSPRIPSYGYTF
TRBV5-1	TRBJ2-1	.	TRBD1	TGCGCCAGCAGCGGAACCGGGACAGGGGTTTCCAATGAGCAGTTCTTC	CASSGTGTGVSNEQFF
TRBV13	TRBJ2-7	few	TRBD1	TGTGCCAGCAGCGGTGGGGGACAGGGTTTTTACGAGCAGTACTTC	CASSGGGQGFYEQYF
TRBV20-1	TRBJ2-5	many	TRBD1	TGCAGTGCTCTTTCGGGACAGGGCTGGGAGACCCAGTACTTC	CSALSGQGWETQYF
TRBV6-4	TRBJ2-2	few	TRBD1	TGTGCCAGCAGCCGGGACAGGGTCACCGGGGAGCTGTTTTTT	CASSRDRVTGELFF